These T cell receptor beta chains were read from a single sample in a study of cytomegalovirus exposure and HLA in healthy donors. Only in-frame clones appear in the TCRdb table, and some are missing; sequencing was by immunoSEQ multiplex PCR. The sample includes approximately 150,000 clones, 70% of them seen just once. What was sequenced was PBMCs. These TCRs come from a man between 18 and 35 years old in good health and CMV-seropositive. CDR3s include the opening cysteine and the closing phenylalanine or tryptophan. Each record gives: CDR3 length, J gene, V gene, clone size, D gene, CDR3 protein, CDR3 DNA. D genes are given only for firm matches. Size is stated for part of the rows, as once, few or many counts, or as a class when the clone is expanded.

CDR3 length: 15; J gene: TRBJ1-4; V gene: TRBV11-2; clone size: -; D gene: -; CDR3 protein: CASSLGAGIEEKLFF; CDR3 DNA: TGTGCCAGCAGCTTAGGGGCAGGGATAGAAGAAAAACTGTTTTTT
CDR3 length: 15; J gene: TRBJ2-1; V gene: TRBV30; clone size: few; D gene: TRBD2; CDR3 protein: CAWATGTSGRGGQFF; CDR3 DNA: TGTGCCTGGGCGACTGGGACTAGCGGGAGGGGCGGGCAGTTCTTC
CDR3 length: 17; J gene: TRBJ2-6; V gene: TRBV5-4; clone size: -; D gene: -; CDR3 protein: CASSPELTRSGANVLTF; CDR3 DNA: TGTGCCAGCAGCCCCGAATTGACTCGCTCTGGGGCCAACGTCCTGACTTTC
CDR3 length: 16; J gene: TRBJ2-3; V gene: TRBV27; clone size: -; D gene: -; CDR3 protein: CASSLGGVKSTDTQYF; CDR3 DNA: TGTGCCAGCAGTTTAGGAGGAGTCAAAAGCACAGATACGCAGTATTTT
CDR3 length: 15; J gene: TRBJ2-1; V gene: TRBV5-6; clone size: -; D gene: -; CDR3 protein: CASSLVGTSRGEQFF; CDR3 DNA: TGTGCCAGCAGCTTGGTCGGGACATCCCGCGGGGAGCAGTTCTTC
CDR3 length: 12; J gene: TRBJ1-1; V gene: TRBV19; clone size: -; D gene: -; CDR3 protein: CASQGMATEAFF; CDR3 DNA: TGTGCCAGCCAGGGGATGGCGACTGAAGCTTTCTTT
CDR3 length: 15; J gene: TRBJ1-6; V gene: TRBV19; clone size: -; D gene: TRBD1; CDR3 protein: CASSFGQGSNSPLHF; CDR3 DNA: TGTGCCAGTAGTTTCGGACAGGGGTCTAATTCACCCCTCCACTTT
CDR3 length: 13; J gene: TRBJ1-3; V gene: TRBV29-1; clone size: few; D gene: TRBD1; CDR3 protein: CSGGQGTGNTIYF; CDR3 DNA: TGCAGCGGGGGACAGGGGACTGGAAACACCATATATTTT
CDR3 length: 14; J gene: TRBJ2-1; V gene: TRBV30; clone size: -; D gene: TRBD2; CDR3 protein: CAWSVRLADNEQFF; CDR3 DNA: TGTGCCTGGAGTGTCCGGCTAGCGGATAATGAGCAGTTCTTC
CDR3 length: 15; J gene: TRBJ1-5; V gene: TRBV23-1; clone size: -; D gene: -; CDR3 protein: CASSHGRHSNQPQHF; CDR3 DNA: TGCGCCAGCAGTCACGGCAGGCATAGCAATCAGCCCCAGCATTTT
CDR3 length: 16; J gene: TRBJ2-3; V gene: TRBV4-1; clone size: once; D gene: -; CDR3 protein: CASSQDRGGGADTQYF; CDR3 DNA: TGCGCCAGCAGCCAAGATCGGGGAGGGGGGGCAGATACGCAGTATTTT
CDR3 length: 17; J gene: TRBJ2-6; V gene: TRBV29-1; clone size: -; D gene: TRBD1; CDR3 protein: CSVSRGTGATGANVLTF; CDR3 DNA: TGCAGCGTCTCCCGGGGGACAGGGGCGACTGGGGCCAACGTCCTGACTTTC
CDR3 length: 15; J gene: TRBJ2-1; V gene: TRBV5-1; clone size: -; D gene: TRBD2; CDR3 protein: CASSERLAGGNGQFF; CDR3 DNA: TGCGCCAGCAGCGAAAGACTAGCGGGAGGCAATGGGCAGTTCTTC
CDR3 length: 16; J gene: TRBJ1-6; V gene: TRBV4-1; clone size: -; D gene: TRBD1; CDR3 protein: CASSLLPTGASSPLHF; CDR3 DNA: TGCGCCAGCAGCCTATTACCGACAGGGGCAAGTTCACCCCTCCACTTT
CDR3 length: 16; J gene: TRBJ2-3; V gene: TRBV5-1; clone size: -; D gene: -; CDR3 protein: CASSLDGRGVTDTQYF; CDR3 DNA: TGCGCCAGCAGCTTGGATGGGCGGGGAGTCACAGATACGCAGTATTTT
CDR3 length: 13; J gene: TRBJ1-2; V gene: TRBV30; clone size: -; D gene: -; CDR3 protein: CAWSPVGAPGYTF; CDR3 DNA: TGTGCCTGGAGTCCCGTGGGGGCGCCTGGCTACACCTTC
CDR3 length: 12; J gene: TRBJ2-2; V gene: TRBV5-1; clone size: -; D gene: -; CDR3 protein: CASSLGARELFF; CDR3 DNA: TGCGCCAGCAGCTTGGGGGCCCGGGAGCTGTTTTTT
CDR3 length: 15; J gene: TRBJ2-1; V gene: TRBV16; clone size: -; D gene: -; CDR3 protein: CASSRWDTDYNEQFF; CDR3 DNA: TGTGCCAGCAGCCGATGGGACACCGACTACAATGAGCAGTTCTTC
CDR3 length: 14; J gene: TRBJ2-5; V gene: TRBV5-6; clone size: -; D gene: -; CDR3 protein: CASSSTGHHSAGYF; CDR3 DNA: TGTGCCAGCAGCAGTACGGGACATCACTCCGCCGGGTACTTC
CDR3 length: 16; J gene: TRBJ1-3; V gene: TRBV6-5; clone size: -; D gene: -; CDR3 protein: CASSYSGYNSGNTIYF; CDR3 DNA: TGTGCCAGCAGTTACTCCGGGTACAACTCTGGAAACACCATATATTTT
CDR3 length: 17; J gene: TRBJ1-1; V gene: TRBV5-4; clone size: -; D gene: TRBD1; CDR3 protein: CASRDSWDSPLGTEAFF; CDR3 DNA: TGTGCCAGCAGGGATTCCTGGGACAGCCCTTTGGGCACTGAAGCTTTCTTT
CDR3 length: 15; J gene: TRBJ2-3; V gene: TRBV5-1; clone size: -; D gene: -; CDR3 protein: CASSLRDTRTDTQYF; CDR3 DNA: TGCGCCAGCAGCCTCCGGGACACCCGCACAGATACGCAGTATTTT
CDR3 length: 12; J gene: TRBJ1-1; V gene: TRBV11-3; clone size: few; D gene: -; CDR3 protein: CASSQAGPEAFF; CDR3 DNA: TGTGCCAGCAGCCAGGCGGGCCCTGAAGCTTTCTTT
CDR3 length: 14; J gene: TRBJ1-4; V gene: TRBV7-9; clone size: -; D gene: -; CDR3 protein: CASSLLGGDEKLFF; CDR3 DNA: TGTGCCAGCAGCTTATTAGGGGGGGATGAAAAACTGTTTTTT
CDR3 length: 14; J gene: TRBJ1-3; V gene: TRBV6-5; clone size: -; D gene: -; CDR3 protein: CASSYDRSGNTIYF; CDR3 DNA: TGTGCCAGCAGTTACGACAGAAGTGGAAACACCATATATTTT
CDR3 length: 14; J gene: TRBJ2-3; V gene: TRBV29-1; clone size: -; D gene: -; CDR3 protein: CSVEKGGSTDTQYF; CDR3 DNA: TGCAGCGTTGAAAAGGGCGGGAGCACAGATACGCAGTATTTT
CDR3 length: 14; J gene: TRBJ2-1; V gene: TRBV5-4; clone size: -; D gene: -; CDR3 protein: CASVAGPPYNEQFF; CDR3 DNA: TGTGCCAGCGTCGCGGGGCCTCCCTACAATGAGCAGTTCTTC
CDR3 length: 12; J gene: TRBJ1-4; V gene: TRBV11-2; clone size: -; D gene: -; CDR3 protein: CASSFPYEKLFF; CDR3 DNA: TGTGCCAGCAGCTTCCCCTATGAAAAACTGTTTTTT
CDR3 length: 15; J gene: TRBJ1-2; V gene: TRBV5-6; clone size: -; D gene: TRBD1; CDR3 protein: CASSLRAGGIYGYTF; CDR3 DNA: TGTGCCAGCAGCTTGAGGGCAGGGGGCATCTATGGCTACACCTTC
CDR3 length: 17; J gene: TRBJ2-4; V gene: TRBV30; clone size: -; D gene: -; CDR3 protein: CAWSVLPGQLAKNIQYF; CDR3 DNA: TGTGCCTGGAGTGTACTACCAGGACAGCTAGCCAAAAACATTCAGTACTTC
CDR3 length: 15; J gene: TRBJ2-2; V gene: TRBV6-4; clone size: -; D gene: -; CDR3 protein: CASSDQGRGTGELFF; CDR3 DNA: TGTGCCAGCAGTGACCAGGGTCGCGGCACCGGGGAGCTGTTTTTT
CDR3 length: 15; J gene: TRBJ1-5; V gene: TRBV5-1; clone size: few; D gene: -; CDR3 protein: CASSLGGQSGQPQHF; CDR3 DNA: TGCGCCAGCAGCTTGGGGGGGCAGTCCGGGCAGCCCCAGCATTTT